Listed here are 22 T cell receptor beta chains from one sample, sequenced in a study of CXCR3-negative and CXCR3-positive naive CD8 T cells. The TRB libraries of cDNA were built by UMI-labeled 5' RACE. TCRdb reprocessed the 5' RACE reads, with one entry per CDR3 protein and no DNA. The sample has around 63,000 distinct CDR3 sequences. The antigens of these receptors remain unknown. Study-wide findings and caveats: When CXCR3-positive naive cells were set against CXCR3-negative naive cells, the former had more hydrophobic TRB CDR3s.

The sample taken for sequencing was naive CXCR3+ CD8+ T cells from blood. The subset was: CD45RO-CCR7+CD27+CD95- naive CD8+ T cells expressing CXCR3 (TNR3+). Source of these receptors: a human donor in good health. Some clones in this sample may be carry-over from other donors' samples.

The chain joins TRBV7-6 to TRBJ2-1; there is no DNA to check the TCRdb D call of TRBD2. This CDR3 has 15 amino acids. Looked up from germline, CDR1 is SGHVS and CDR2 is FNYEAQ. The CDR3 protein is CASSLTGGFYNEQFF. Full variable domain (remainder filled in from reference TRBV7-6 and TRBJ2-1): GAGVSQSPRYKVTKRGQDVALRCDPISGHVSLYWYRQALGQGPEFLTYFNYEAQQDKSGLPNDRFSAERPEGSISTLTIQRTEQRDSAMYRCASSLTGGFYNEQFFGPGTRLTVL.

The genes are TRBV7-3 and TRBJ1-2; as DNA is missing, the TRBD1 call by TCRdb cannot be tested. From germline, CDR1 is SGHTA and CDR2 FQGTGA. The CDR3 runs to 15 residues. The CDR3 spells CASSSQGADITGYTF.

The gene calls are TRBV4-3 and TRBJ1-5; as DNA is missing, the TRBD1 call by TCRdb cannot be tested. CDR3 size: 17 residues. Germline CDR1 reads LGHNA; CDR2 reads YSLEER. This CDR3 is CASSQDWSWRGNQPQHF.

V usage is TRBV4-3 and J usage is TRBJ2-6; no DNA is available, so the TRBD1 call from TCRdb remains unchecked. The CDR3 runs to 18 residues. CDR1 is LGHNA and CDR2 is YSLEER in the germline V gene. CDR3 amino acids: CASSQGGQGISGANVLTF.

CDR3 amino acids: CASSFQGQGDTGELFF. V usage is TRBV7-3 and J usage is TRBJ2-2; there is no DNA to check the TCRdb D call of TRBD1. The CDR3 has 16 amino acids. Germline V gene sequence: CDR1 SGHTA, CDR2 FQGTGA.

The rearrangement joins TRBV12-3 or TRBV12-4 to TRBJ2-5; lacking DNA, the TRBD1 call made by TCRdb goes unchecked. The CDR3 is 12 residues long. CDR3 protein: CASSPGYLAQYF.

The chain employs TRBV6-6 and TRBJ2-5; there is no DNA to check the TCRdb D call of TRBD2. The CDR3 has 16 amino acids. The germline V gene has CDR1 MNHNY and CDR2 SVGAGI (reference sequence). CDR3: CASSSRGASGQETQYF.

The chain combines TRBV7-9 with TRBJ2-7; TCRdb outputs TRBD1, but without DNA this stays unchecked. Germline values: CDR1 SEHNR, CDR2 FQNEAQ (reference sequence). The CDR3 totals 15 residues. The CDR3 sequence: CASSSPTGLAYEQYF.

V and J are TRBV10-1 and TRBJ2-7; TCRdb's D gene call, TRBD1, goes unchecked for lack of DNA. Germline CDR1 reads WNHNN; CDR2 reads SYGVQD (reference sequence). CDR3 size: 12 residues. The CDR3 protein is CASGSRGYEQYF.

The rearrangement links TRBV6-1 to TRBJ1-3. CDR1 is MNHNS and CDR2 is SASEGT in the germline V gene. This CDR3 has 16 residues. CDR3 region: CASSETGSGSGNTIYF.

This rearrangement joins TRBV10-3 to TRBJ1-5; TCRdb names TRBD1, which stays unverified in the absence of DNA. Germline V lookup: CDR1 ENHRY, CDR2 SYGVKD. The CDR3 has 15 residues. This CDR3 reads CAISDGTGYGQPQHF.

By frequency, this clonotype registers medium-sized (0.01 to 0.1%). The V and J genes are TRBV4-3 and TRBJ1-2. This CDR3 is built from 13 residues. Germline loops: CDR1 LGHNA, CDR2 YSLEER. CDR3 sequence: CASSQDTAYGYTF.

V and J are TRBV29-1 and TRBJ1-1. The germline gives CDR1 SQVTM, CDR2 ANQGSEA. The CDR3 has 16 residues. CDR3 residues: CSVEDARSEWNTEAFF.

The gene calls are TRBV9 and TRBJ2-7. Germline V gene lookup returns CDR1 SGDLS and CDR2 YYNGEE. The CDR3 covers 15 residues. This chain's CDR3 is CASSVGATSSYEQYF.

The V gene is TRBV27, the J gene TRBJ1-2; the TCRdb D gene call, TRBD1, has no DNA to confirm it. The CDR3 has 14 residues. Looked up from germline, CDR1 is MNHEY and CDR2 is SMNVEV (reference sequence). CDR3: CASSPYPQGPGYTF.

The chain couples TRBV25-1 to TRBJ2-1; there is no DNA to check the TCRdb D call of TRBD1. Looked up from germline, CDR1 is MGHDK and CDR2 is SYGVNS. This CDR3 region has 14 residues. The CDR3: CASSEYGRGGEQFF.

The chain couples TRBV3-1 to TRBJ2-1. Germline V CDR1 and CDR2: LGHDT, YNNKEL (reference sequence). The CDR3 is 16 amino acids. The CDR3: CASSQELRGPYNEQFF.

V is TRBV19 and J is TRBJ2-3; TCRdb selects TRBD1, and the lack of DNA leaves this call unchecked. CDR3 length: 14 residues. Germline-derived CDR1 and CDR2 are LNHDA and SQIVND (reference sequence). The CDR3 region is CAIRGQGATDTQYF.

The rearrangement joins TRBV6-5 to TRBJ2-1. Germline V gene data show CDR1 as MNHEY and CDR2 as SVGAGI. The CDR3 loop spans 14 amino acids. CDR3 loop: CASSYETADNEQFF.

The CDR3 reads CASSPQDRGLGNEQFF. The rearrangement joins TRBV18 to TRBJ2-1; TCRdb proposes TRBD1, but this gene call is untestable without DNA. This CDR3 has 16 amino acids. Germline CDR1 KGHSH, CDR2 LQKENI.

This sequence joins TRBV19 and TRBJ2-7. CDR3 length: 13 residues. The germline gives CDR1 LNHDA, CDR2 SQIVND (reference sequence). The CDR3 reads CASSERRGYEQYF.

The V gene is TRBV11-2, the J gene TRBJ1-1. Germline CDR1 SGHAT, CDR2 FQNNGV. CDR3 size: 15 residues. CDR3: CASSFPLRLNTEAFF.